These 29 T cell receptor beta chains were sequenced from one sample in a study of PD-L1 blockade in urothelial cancer. Time point here: pretreatment peripheral blood. The method was immunoSEQ multiplex PCR; TCRdb's version includes in-frame clones alone and lacks a portion of them. The sample carries under 70,000 clones, more than 80% recorded once. Here the sequenced sample was PBMCs, taken around atezolizumab (anti-PD-L1) treatment. Receptors originate from a man between 65 and 85 years old with urothelial cancer.

This chain links TRBV4-2 with TRBJ2-7; D unresolved. The V end was cut by 1 base, the J end by 1 base, with 8 bases between. Germline V gives CDR1 LGHNA, CDR2 YNFKEQ. The CDR3 runs to 14 residues. Written as DNA, the CDR3 is TGTGCCAGCAGCCAAGGCGGCGAGTCCTACGAGCAGTACTTC. It yields the protein CASSQGGESYEQYF.

V gene TRBV6-1 combines with J gene TRBJ2-6; D call uncertain. Trimming took 5 bases from V and 0 from J, leaving 2 bases between them. CDR3 length: 13 residues. From germline, CDR1 is MNHNS and CDR2 SASEGT. CDR3 DNA: TGTGCCAGCAGTCTCTCTGGGGCCAACGTCCTGACTTTC. This codes for CASSLSGANVLTF.

This clone was observed a single time. The chain couples TRBV27 to TRBJ1-2, with a possible D match to TRBD1 (5 bases). CDR3 length equals 11 residues. CDR1 is MNHEY, CDR2 SMNVEV, per germline (reference sequence). The V end lost 6 bases, the J end lost 7 bases, and 9 bases lay between the germline ends. The CDR3 DNA sequence: TGTGCCAGCAGACAGGACGGTGGCTACACCTTC. This sequence encodes CASRQDGGYTF.

The chain couples TRBV7-3 to TRBJ2-1; tentative D call: TRBD2 (5 bases). CDR3 size: 13 residues. Trimming pared 5 bases from V and 6 bases from J, leaving 11 bases between. Germline-derived CDR1 and CDR2 are SGHTA and FQGTGA. The CDR3 sequence: CASSPPEVNEQFF. For the CDR3, the DNA is TGTGCCAGCAGCCCTCCGGAGGTCAATGAGCAGTTCTTC.

CDR3 loop: CASSLSISWNTEAFF. The CDR3 DNA sequence: TGTGCCAGCAGTTTATCGATCAGTTGGAACACTGAAGCTTTCTTT. The genes are TRBV27 and TRBJ1-1; D unresolved. The CDR3 is 15 residues long. The V gene's germline CDR1 is MNHEY and CDR2 SMNVEV (reference sequence). Trimming left V 0 bases short and J 1 base short, with 9 bases between.

This chain links TRBV28 with TRBJ2-7, with D uncertain. Trimming removed 6 bases from V and 7 bases from J, with 7 bases in between. Germline CDR1 is MDHEN and CDR2 is SYDVKM. This CDR3 comprises 10 residues. CDR3 in DNA: TGTGCCAGCAGGGCCAATGAGCAGTACTTC. Its translation: CASRANEQYF. The variable domain in full, with the rest retrieved from reference TRBV28 and TRBJ2-7, is DVKVTQSSRYLVKRTGEKVFLECVQDMDHENMFWYRQDPGLGLRLIYFSYDVKMKEKGDIPEGYSVSREKKERFSLILESASTNQTSMYLCASRANEQYFGPGTRLTVT.

The chain recombines TRBV2 with TRBJ2-5; no firm D call. Per the germline V gene, CDR1 is SNHLY and CDR2 is FYNNEI. The CDR3 spans 14 residues. V lost 2 bases and J lost 2, with 9 bases in between. CDR3 in amino acids: CASSESNGQETQYF. In DNA, the CDR3 is TGTGCCAGCAGTGAATCGAACGGGCAAGAGACCCAGTACTTC.

The rearrangement uses TRBV27 and TRBJ2-2; D is unclear. V was trimmed by 2 bases and J by 6 bases, leaving 10 bases between them. CDR1 is MNHEY, CDR2 SMNVEV, per germline (reference sequence). The CDR3 covers 14 residues. The CDR3 DNA reads as TGTGCCAGCAGTTTAAACGGCCAGGCCGGGGAGCTGTTTTTT. Protein: CASSLNGQAGELFF.

This chain joins TRBV5-4 and TRBJ2-1; D is ambiguous. Trimming removed 4 bases at V and 5 bases at J, with 19 bases between. In germline, CDR1 is SGHNT, CDR2 YYREEE (reference sequence). The CDR3 has 16 residues. CDR3 sequence (DNA): TGTGCCAGCAGCGAAAAAAGTGGAGTCTTACACAATGAGCAGTTCTTC. It yields the protein CASSEKSGVLHNEQFF.

The chain couples TRBV29-1 to TRBJ2-3, with 9 bases that match TRBD1. CDR1 is SQVTM, CDR2 ANQGSEA, per germline. V was clipped by 4 bases and J by 4 bases; unmatched bases: 6. The CDR3 contains 14 residues. CDR3 sequence reads: CSVASGTGSDTQYF. In nucleotides, the CDR3 is TGCAGCGTTGCATCCGGGACAGGGTCAGATACGCAGTATTTT.

The chain couples TRBV29-1 to TRBJ2-3; maybe TRBD1 (6 bases). The ends were cut back, 4 bases at V and 8 bases at J, with 22 bases in the middle. Looked up from germline, CDR1 is SQVTM and CDR2 is ANQGSEA. This CDR3 is built from 15 residues. The CDR3 loop is CSVAGGAGQSGTQYF. For the CDR3, the DNA is TGCAGCGTTGCTGGGGGCGCCGGCCAATCGGGTACGCAGTATTTT.

The chain employs TRBV27 and TRBJ1-4; D gene uncertain. The CDR3 is 14 amino acids. The germline V and J ends were trimmed by 3 bases and 3 bases, with 8 bases remaining between them. From germline, CDR1 is MNHEY and CDR2 SMNVEV (reference sequence). In DNA, the CDR3 is TGTGCCAGCAGTTTGTCGCGAGCTAATGAAAAACTGTTTTTT. This sequence encodes CASSLSRANEKLFF.

This sequence joins TRBV28 and TRBJ2-7, with D maybe TRBD2 (5 bases). The CDR3 runs to 15 residues. The germline V gene encodes CDR1 MDHEN and CDR2 SYDVKM. Trimming shortened V by 3 bases and J by 2 bases, and 14 bases separated the two germline ends. The CDR3: CASSFVFAGTYEQYF. The CDR3 bases are TGTGCCAGCAGTTTCGTCTTCGCGGGCACCTACGAGCAGTACTTC.

The chain links TRBV5-1 to TRBJ2-1; 7 bases line up with TRBD2. V lost 3 bases, J lost 7 bases, and 7 bases stayed unmatched. Germline-derived CDR1 and CDR2 are SGHRS and YFSETQ. The CDR3 covers 14 residues. The CDR3 reads CASSSTGGENEQFF. The CDR3 DNA reads as TGCGCCAGCAGCTCCACGGGAGGTGAGAATGAGCAGTTCTTC.

Here the CDR3 reads CASRGSDTDTQYF. The CDR3 DNA is TGTGCCAGCAGGGGGAGCGACACAGATACGCAGTATTTT. The V gene is TRBV6-5, the J gene TRBJ2-3; D is perhaps TRBD2 (5 bases). CDR3 length: 13 residues. Deletions cut 6 bases from V and 2 bases from J, with 9 bases between. Per the germline V gene, CDR1 is MNHEY and CDR2 is SVGAGI.

This clone was detected once. V and J are TRBV19 and TRBJ1-1; D is unclear. Looked up from germline, CDR1 is LNHDA and CDR2 is SQIVND (reference sequence). Trimming shortened V by 6 bases and J by 1 base, and 18 bases separated the two germline ends. CDR3 size: 16 residues. Written as DNA, the CDR3 is TGTGCCAGTAGCCCACATCTCGCGGCTACGAACACTGAAGCTTTCTTT. Translated: CASSPHLAATNTEAFF.

The rearrangement links TRBV19 to TRBJ2-5; D not resolved. The CDR3 contains 14 residues. Germline assignment: CDR1 LNHDA and CDR2 SQIVND (reference sequence). The ends were cut back, 3 bases at V and 4 bases at J, with 12 bases in the middle. CDR3 DNA sequence: TGTGCCAGTAGTATTGCTAGTACGACAGAGACCCAGTACTTC. Translating it yields CASSIASTTETQYF.

In nucleotides, the CDR3 is TGTGCCAGCAGTACCCTAACAGGGGAAGGGACAGATACGCAGTATTTT. It specifies CASSTLTGEGTDTQYF. This rearrangement joins TRBV27 to TRBJ2-3; 7 bases align to TRBD1. The V gene's germline CDR1 is MNHEY and CDR2 SMNVEV (reference sequence). The trim removed 5 bases at V and 3 bases at J, leaving 11 bases unmatched. This CDR3 spans 16 amino acids.

The chain carries TRBV15 and TRBJ2-4, with D possibly TRBD2 on 5 matching bases. Germline V gene sequence: CDR1 LNHNV, CDR2 YYDKDF (reference sequence). The CDR3 length is 13 residues. V lost 4 bases to trimming and J lost 6 bases, with 10 bases between them. The CDR3 loop reads CATSNAGVNIQYF. DNA of the CDR3: TGTGCCACCAGCAACGCGGGTGTAAACATTCAGTACTTC. Full variable domain (outside the CDR3, taken from reference TRBV15 and TRBJ2-4): DAMVIQNPRYQVTQFGKPVTLSCSQTLNHNVMYWYQQKSSQAPKLLFHYYDKDFNNEADTPDNFQSRRPNTSFCFLDIRSPGLGDTAMYLCATSNAGVNIQYFGAGTRLSVL.

The CDR3 is CASSLVGSPEAFF. CDR3 bases: TGTGCCAGCAGCTTAGTAGGGAGTCCTGAAGCTTTCTTT. The chain recombines TRBV11-1 with TRBJ1-1; D not resolved. Trimming removed 1 base from V and 6 bases from J, with 9 bases in between. The CDR3 is 13 amino acids. Germline assignment: CDR1 SGHAT and CDR2 FQDESV (reference sequence).

The gene calls are TRBV7-3 and TRBJ2-5; 7 bases align to TRBD1. Germline V gene lookup returns CDR1 SGHTA and CDR2 FQGTGA. Germline trimming cut 3 bases from V and 1 base from J; bases unmatched to any gene: 5. CDR3 length equals 15 residues. The CDR3 loop reads CASSFSTGSQETQYF. The CDR3 DNA follows: TGTGCCAGCAGCTTCTCGACAGGGTCCCAAGAGACCCAGTACTTC.

This rearrangement joins TRBV7-9 to TRBJ2-5; TRBD1 aligns across 7 bases. CDR3 length: 13 amino acids. Germline assignment: CDR1 SEHNR and CDR2 FQNEAQ (reference sequence). J lost 5 bases, V lost 5 bases, and 5 bases had no gene match. Here the CDR3 reads CASSPRGIETQYF. As DNA, the CDR3 is TGTGCCAGCAGCCCCAGGGGGATCGAGACCCAGTACTTC.

J is TRBJ1-5 and V is TRBV28; 8 bases are shared with TRBD1. The germline V gene has CDR1 MDHEN and CDR2 SYDVKM. J lost 7 bases, V lost 1 base, and 3 bases had no gene match. CDR3 length equals 14 residues. DNA of the CDR3: TGTGCCAGCAGTTTATCGACAGGGGTCCAGCCCCAGCATTTT. The encoded protein is CASSLSTGVQPQHF. The entire variable domain, with the rest obtained from reference TRBV28 and TRBJ1-5, is as follows: DVKVTQSSRYLVKRTGEKVFLECVQDMDHENMFWYRQDPGLGLRLIYFSYDVKMKEKGDIPEGYSVSREKKERFSLILESASTNQTSMYLCASSLSTGVQPQHFGDGTRLSIL.

The CDR3: CASSLRGLADTDTQYF. The CDR3 bases are TGTGCCAGCAGCTTACGGGGACTAGCGGACACAGATACGCAGTATTTT. This chain joins TRBV5-4 and TRBJ2-3; TRBD2 matches at 11 bases. This CDR3 comprises 16 residues. Losses at the gene ends were 2 bases for V and 2 bases for J; bases not matched to a gene: 4. The V gene's germline CDR1 is SGHNT and CDR2 YYREEE (reference sequence).

The V call is TRBV13, the J call TRBJ2-7; 11 bases fit TRBD2. V was clipped by 6 bases and J by 9 bases; unmatched bases: 16. Looked up from germline, CDR1 is PRHDT and CDR2 is FYEKMQ (reference sequence). The length of the CDR3 is 16 residues. The CDR3 DNA sequence: TGTGCCAGCAGTTCGGGACTAGCGGATCGAACGGCACGGCAGTACTTC. This gives the protein CASSSGLADRTARQYF.

The chain has TRBV7-2 and TRBJ1-1, with 7 bases matching TRBD1. V shed 6 bases, J shed 5 bases, and the junction held 9 bases outside the gene matches. The CDR3 is 14 residues long. CDR1 and CDR2 (germline): SGHTA, FQGNSA. CDR3 amino acids: CASSLGGVSTEAFF. The CDR3 DNA is TGTGCCAGCAGTCTAGGGGGCGTGAGTACTGAAGCTTTCTTT.

V and J are TRBV5-5 and TRBJ2-1; 10 bases agree with TRBD1. V was clipped by 0 bases and J by 7 bases; unmatched bases: 1. Germline V CDR1 and CDR2: SGHKS, YYEKEE (reference sequence). The CDR3 runs to 14 residues. CDR3 loop: CASSLGQGANEQFF. CDR3 nucleotides: TGTGCCAGCAGCTTGGGACAGGGGGCGAATGAGCAGTTCTTC.

This chain links TRBV18 with TRBJ2-5; 11 bases fit TRBD2. The CDR3 length is 13 residues. Per the germline V gene, CDR1 is KGHSH and CDR2 is LQKENI. Trimming removed 5 bases from V and 5 bases from J; junction bases left unmatched: 1. Here the CDR3 DNA reads TGTGCCAGCTCAACTAGCGGGAGTGAGACCCAGTACTTC. It is translated as CASSTSGSETQYF.

The gene calls are TRBV11-3 and TRBJ2-1, with a possible D match to TRBD1 (6 bases). The CDR3 is 13 residues long. Germline values: CDR1 SGHNT, CDR2 YENEEA. V was trimmed by 5 bases and J by 7 bases, leaving 12 bases between them. For the CDR3, the DNA is TGTGCCAGCAGCACCCTAAGGGGGAATGAGCAGTTCTTC. Its protein product is CASSTLRGNEQFF.